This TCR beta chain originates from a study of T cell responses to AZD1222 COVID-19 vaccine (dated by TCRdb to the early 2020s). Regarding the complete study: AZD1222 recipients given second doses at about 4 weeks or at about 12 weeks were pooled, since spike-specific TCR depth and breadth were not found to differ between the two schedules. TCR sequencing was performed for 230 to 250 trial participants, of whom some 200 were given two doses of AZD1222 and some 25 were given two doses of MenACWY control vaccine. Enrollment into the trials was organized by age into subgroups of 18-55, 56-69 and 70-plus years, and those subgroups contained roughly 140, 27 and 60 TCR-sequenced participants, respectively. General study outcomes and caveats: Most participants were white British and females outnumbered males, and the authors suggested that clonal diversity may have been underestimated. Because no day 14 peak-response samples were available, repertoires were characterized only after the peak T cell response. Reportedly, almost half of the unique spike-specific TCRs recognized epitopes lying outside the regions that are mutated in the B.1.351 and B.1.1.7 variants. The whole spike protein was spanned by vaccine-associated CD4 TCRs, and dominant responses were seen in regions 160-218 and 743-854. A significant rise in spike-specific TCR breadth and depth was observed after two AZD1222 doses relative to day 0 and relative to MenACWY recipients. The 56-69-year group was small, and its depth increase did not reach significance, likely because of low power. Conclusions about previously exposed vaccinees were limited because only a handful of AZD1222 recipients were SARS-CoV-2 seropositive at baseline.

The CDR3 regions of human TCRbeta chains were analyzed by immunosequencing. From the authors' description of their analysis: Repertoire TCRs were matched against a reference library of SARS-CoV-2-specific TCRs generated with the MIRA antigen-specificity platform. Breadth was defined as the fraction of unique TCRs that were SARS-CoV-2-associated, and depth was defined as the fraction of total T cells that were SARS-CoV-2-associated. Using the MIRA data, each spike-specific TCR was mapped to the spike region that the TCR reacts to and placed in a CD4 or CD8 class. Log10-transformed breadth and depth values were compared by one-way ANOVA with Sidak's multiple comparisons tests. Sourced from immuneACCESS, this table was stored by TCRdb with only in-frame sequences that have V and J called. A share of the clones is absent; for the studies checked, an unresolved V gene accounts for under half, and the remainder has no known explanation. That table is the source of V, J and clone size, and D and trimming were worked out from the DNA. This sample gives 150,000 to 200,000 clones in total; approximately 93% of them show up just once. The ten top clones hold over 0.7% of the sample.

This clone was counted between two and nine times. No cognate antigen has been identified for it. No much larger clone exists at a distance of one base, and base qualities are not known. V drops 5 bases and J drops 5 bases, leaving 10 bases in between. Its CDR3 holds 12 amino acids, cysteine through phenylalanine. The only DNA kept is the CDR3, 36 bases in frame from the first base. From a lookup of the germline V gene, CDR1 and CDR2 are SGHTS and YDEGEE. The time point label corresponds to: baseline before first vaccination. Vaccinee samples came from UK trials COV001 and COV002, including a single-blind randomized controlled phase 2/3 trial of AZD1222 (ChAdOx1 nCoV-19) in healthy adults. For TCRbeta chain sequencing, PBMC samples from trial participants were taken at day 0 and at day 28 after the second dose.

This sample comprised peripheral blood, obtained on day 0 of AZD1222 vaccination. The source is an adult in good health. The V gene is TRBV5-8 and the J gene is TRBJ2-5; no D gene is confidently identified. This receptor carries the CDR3 CASSVQRETQYF. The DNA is TGTGCCAGCAGTGTGCAAAGGGAGACCCAGTACTTC.